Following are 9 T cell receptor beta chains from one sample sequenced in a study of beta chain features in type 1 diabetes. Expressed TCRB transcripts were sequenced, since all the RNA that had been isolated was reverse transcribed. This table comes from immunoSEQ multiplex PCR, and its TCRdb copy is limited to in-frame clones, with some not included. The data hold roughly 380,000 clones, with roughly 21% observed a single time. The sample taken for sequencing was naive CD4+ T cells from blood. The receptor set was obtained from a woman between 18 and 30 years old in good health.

The CDR3 reads CASSLVGTDTEAFF. CDR3 nucleotide sequence: TGCGCCAGCAGCTTGGTTGGGACAGATACTGAAGCTTTCTTT. V gene TRBV5-1 combines with J gene TRBJ1-1, with TRBD1 matching 7 bases. Germline assignment: CDR1 SGHRS and CDR2 YFSETQ. The V segment lost 0 bases and the J segment 5 bases; nucleotides outside the gene matches: 4. This CDR3 is built from 14 residues.

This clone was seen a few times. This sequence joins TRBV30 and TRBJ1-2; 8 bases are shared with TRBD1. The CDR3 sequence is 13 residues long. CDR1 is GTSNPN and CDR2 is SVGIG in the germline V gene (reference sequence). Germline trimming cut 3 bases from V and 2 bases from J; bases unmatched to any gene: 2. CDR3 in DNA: TGTGCCTGGAGCGCAGGGGGCAACTATGGCTACACCTTC. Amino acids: CAWSAGGNYGYTF. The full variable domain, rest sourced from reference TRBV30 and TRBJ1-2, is SQTIHQWPATLVQPVGSPLSLECTVEGTSNPNLYWYRQAAGRGLQLLFYSVGIGQISSEVPQNLSASRPQDRQFILSSKKLLLSDSGFYLCAWSAGGNYGYTFGSGTRLTVV.

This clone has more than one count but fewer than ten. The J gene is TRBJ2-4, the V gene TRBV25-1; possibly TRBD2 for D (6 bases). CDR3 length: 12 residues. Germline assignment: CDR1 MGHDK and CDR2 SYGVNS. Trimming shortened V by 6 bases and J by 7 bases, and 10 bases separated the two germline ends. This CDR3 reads CASSPRGNIQYF. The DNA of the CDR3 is TGTGCCAGCAGCCCCCGGGGGAACATTCAGTACTTC. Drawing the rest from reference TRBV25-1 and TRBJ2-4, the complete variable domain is EADIYQTPRYLVIGTGKKITLECSQTMGHDKMYWYQQDPGMELHLIHYSYGVNSTEKGDLSSESTVSRIRTEHFPLTLESARPSHTSQYLCASSPRGNIQYFGAGTRLSVL.

The CDR3 nucleotides are TGCGCCAGCAGCTCGGGGACAGGGGGCGCGGGTACGCAGTATTTT. Translating it yields CASSSGTGGAGTQYF. The chain employs TRBV5-1 and TRBJ2-3; 12 bases line up with TRBD1. V lost 3 bases to trimming and J lost 8 bases; unmatched junction nucleotides: 7. The CDR3 totals 15 residues. CDR1 is SGHRS and CDR2 is YFSETQ in the germline V gene.

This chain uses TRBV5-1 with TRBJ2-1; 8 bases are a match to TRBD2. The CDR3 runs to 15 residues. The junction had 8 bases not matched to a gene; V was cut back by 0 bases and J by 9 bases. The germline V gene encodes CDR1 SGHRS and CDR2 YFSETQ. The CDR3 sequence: CASSLGGLGLGEQFF. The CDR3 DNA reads TGCGCCAGCAGCTTGGGGGGACTAGGGCTTGGTGAGCAGTTCTTC.

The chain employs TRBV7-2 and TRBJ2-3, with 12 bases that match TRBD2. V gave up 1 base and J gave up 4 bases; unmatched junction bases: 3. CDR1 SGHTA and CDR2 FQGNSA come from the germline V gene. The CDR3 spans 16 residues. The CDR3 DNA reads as TGTGCCAGCAGCTTAGGTGGACTAGCGGGGCCAGATACGCAGTATTTT. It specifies CASSLGGLAGPDTQYF.

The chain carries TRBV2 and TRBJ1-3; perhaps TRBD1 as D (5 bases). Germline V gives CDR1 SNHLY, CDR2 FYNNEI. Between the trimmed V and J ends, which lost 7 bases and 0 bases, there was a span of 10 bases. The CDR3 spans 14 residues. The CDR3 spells CASTGGLSGNTIYF. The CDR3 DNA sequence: TGTGCCAGCACCGGGGGACTCTCTGGAAACACCATATATTTT.

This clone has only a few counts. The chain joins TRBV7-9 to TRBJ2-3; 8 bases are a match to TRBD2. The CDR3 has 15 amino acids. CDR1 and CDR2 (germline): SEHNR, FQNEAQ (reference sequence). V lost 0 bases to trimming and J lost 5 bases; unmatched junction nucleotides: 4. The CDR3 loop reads CASSLAGTREDTQYF. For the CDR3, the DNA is TGTGCCAGCAGCTTAGCGGGGACTAGGGAAGATACGCAGTATTTT.

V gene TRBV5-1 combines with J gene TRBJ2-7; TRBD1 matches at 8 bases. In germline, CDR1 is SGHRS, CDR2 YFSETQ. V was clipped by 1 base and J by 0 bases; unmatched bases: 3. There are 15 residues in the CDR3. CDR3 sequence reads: CASSLMGQDSYEQYF. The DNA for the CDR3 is TGCGCCAGCAGCTTGATGGGACAGGACTCCTACGAGCAGTACTTC.